One and the same sample provided the 20 T cell receptor beta chains below, sequenced in a study of blood T cell repertoires in COVID-19. Measured with immunoSEQ multiplex PCR; TCRdb has only the in-frame clones, and not every one. The table lists approximately 220,000 clones, more than 75% of them singletons, with over 2.5% in the top ten. The sample was peripheral blood. These receptors all stem from a man aged 50-59 years who had recovered from COVID-19.

V usage is TRBV6-5 and J usage is TRBJ2-3; D ambiguous. Germline V gene lookup returns CDR1 MNHEY and CDR2 SVGAGI. Trimming cost V 5 bases and J 0 bases, with 9 bases left between them. The CDR3 runs to 14 residues. The CDR3 loop reads CASSIQTSTDTQYF. The DNA for the CDR3 is TGTGCCAGCAGTATCCAAACTAGCACAGATACGCAGTATTTT.

This chain links TRBV6-1 with TRBJ1-5; D call uncertain. The CDR3 has 15 residues. The germline CDR1 and CDR2 sequences are MNHNS and SASEGT. Trimming removed 5 bases from V and 0 bases from J, with 11 bases in between. The CDR3 DNA reads as TGTGCCAGCAGTCCGGGGTATTATAGCAATCAGCCCCAGCATTTT. Translating gives CASSPGYYSNQPQHF.

The chain has TRBV6-5 and TRBJ2-2; 8 nucleotides align to TRBD1. CDR1 is MNHEY and CDR2 is SVGAGI in the germline V gene. The V gene end was trimmed by 8 bases and the J gene end by 5 bases; junction bases not matched to a gene: 7. The CDR3 is made up of 14 amino acids. CDR3 protein: CASRAQGATGELFF. CDR3 in DNA: TGTGCCAGCCGAGCCCAGGGGGCGACCGGGGAGCTGTTTTTT.

The chain has TRBV5-1 and TRBJ2-3; 7 bases align to TRBD1. With V trimmed by 6 bases and J by 1 base, 5 bases remained unmatched. CDR1 and CDR2 (germline): SGHRS, YFSETQ. The CDR3 runs 14 residues. CDR3 coding DNA: TGCGCCAGCACCCCCGACAGGGGCACAGATACGCAGTATTTT. Protein: CASTPDRGTDTQYF.

The sample holds one count of this clone. This rearrangement joins TRBV19 to TRBJ1-5, with D possibly TRBD1 on 6 matching bases. V shed 6 bases and J shed 7 bases, with 25 bases lying between them. CDR1 LNHDA and CDR2 SQIVND come from the germline V gene (reference sequence). The CDR3 totals 17 residues. For the CDR3, the DNA is TGTGCCAGTAGCATTAGTATTACCGTACAGGGATTGCAGCCCCAGCATTTT. It yields the protein CASSISITVQGLQPQHF.

The V gene is TRBV27, the J gene TRBJ2-7; 10 nucleotides line up with TRBD1. The V and J ends lost 4 bases and 2 bases, in that order; junction bases with no gene match: 2. The germline CDR1 and CDR2 sequences are MNHEY and SMNVEV (reference sequence). The CDR3 runs to 14 residues. In DNA, the CDR3 is TGTGCCAGCAGTTCCGACAGGGGGCCCTACGAGCAGTACTTC. Translation gives CASSSDRGPYEQYF.

This chain links TRBV30 with TRBJ2-1, with 9 bases identical to TRBD2. Germline V gene data show CDR1 as GTSNPN and CDR2 as SVGIG (reference sequence). Unmatched junction bases numbered 10, after V lost 3 bases and J lost 4 bases. There are 16 residues in the CDR3. The CDR3 protein is CAWRTPPSGTYNEQFF. DNA of the CDR3: TGTGCCTGGAGAACCCCCCCTAGCGGGACTTACAATGAGCAGTTCTTC.

Note on this clone: This sample includes further DNA sequences coding for the same CDR3. The CDR3: CASSPQGANYGYTF. The CDR3 DNA reads as TGTGCCAGCTCACCACAGGGAGCTAACTATGGCTACACCTTC. The V and J genes are TRBV18 and TRBJ1-2, with unresolved D. In germline, CDR1 is KGHSH, CDR2 LQKENI. CDR3 length equals 14 residues. V dropped 1 base and J dropped 0 bases, with 6 bases sitting between them.

CDR3 DNA sequence: TGTGCCAGCAAGAAATACAGGAGGGACTACGAGCAGTACTTC. This encodes CASKKYRRDYEQYF. The chain joins TRBV28 to TRBJ2-7; a possible D gene is TRBD2 (6 bases). The CDR3 consists of 14 residues. Deletions cut 7 bases from V and 3 bases from J, with 16 bases between. From germline, CDR1 is MDHEN and CDR2 SYDVKM.

The rearrangement joins TRBV6-5 to TRBJ2-7, with D possibly matching TRBD1 (5 bases). Trimming cost V 3 bases and J 1 base, with 13 bases left between them. This CDR3 has 15 amino acids. Germline V lookup: CDR1 MNHEY, CDR2 SVGAGI. In nucleotides, the CDR3 is TGTGCCAGCAGTTATGGGCAGGGCTTGTCCTACGAGCAGTACTTC. This encodes CASSYGQGLSYEQYF.

This clone appeared once. The chain employs TRBV5-6 and TRBJ2-2, with 14 bases aligning to TRBD2. The germline gives CDR1 SGHDT, CDR2 YYEEEE. After removal of 2 bases from V and 5 bases from J, the junction contained 2 bases not matched to a gene. The CDR3 runs 16 residues. This chain's CDR3 is CASSFGTSGSTGELFF. The DNA for the CDR3 is TGTGCCAGCAGCTTTGGGACTAGCGGGAGTACCGGGGAGCTGTTTTTT.

This chain joins TRBV18 and TRBJ2-3; TRBD2 matches at 8 bases. Germline V CDR1 and CDR2: KGHSH, LQKENI. After removal of 6 bases from V and 2 bases from J, the junction contained 25 bases not matched to a gene. This CDR3 is 21 amino acids long. The CDR3 sequence: CASSPLPMASGFRGTTDTQYF. CDR3 coding DNA: TGTGCCAGCTCCCCCCTCCCGATGGCTAGCGGGTTTAGGGGAACCACAGATACGCAGTATTTT.

The chain links TRBV29-1 to TRBJ1-4; 10 bases align to TRBD1. The trim removed 5 bases at V and 0 bases at J, leaving 3 bases unmatched. Germline loops: CDR1 SQVTM, CDR2 ANQGSEA. The CDR3 length is 15 residues. The chain's CDR3 is CSVRQGASTNEKLFF. CDR3 DNA: TGCAGCGTTAGACAGGGGGCGTCAACTAATGAAAAACTGTTTTTT.

A single count supports this clone. The chain couples TRBV6-5 to TRBJ2-7, with D possibly matching TRBD1 (5 bases). V was cut by 0 bases and J by 5 bases, with 17 bases left in between. Looked up from germline, CDR1 is MNHEY and CDR2 is SVGAGI. This CDR3 region has 16 residues. Written as DNA, the CDR3 is TGTGCCAGCAGTTACTCCAGGGCCACCCCTATCGACGAGCAGTACTTC. Its protein product is CASSYSRATPIDEQYF.

This chain connects TRBV20-1 to TRBJ1-5, with 8 bases aligning to TRBD1. CDR3 size: 17 residues. V gave up 6 bases and J gave up 10 bases; unmatched junction bases: 23. CDR1 and CDR2 from the germline V gene are DFQATT and SNEGSKA (reference sequence). CDR3 DNA sequence: TGCAGTGCGAGTACCGGTCTCATAGGACAGGGTCCCTTCCCCCAGCATTTT. This encodes CSASTGLIGQGPFPQHF.

The chain recombines TRBV9 with TRBJ1-5, with TRBD1 as a possible D gene (6 bases). The V end was cut by 3 bases, the J end by 6 bases, with 13 bases between. The germline V gene has CDR1 SGDLS and CDR2 YYNGEE. This CDR3 is 14 amino acids long. DNA of the CDR3: TGTGCCAGCAGCGAGGACAGTTCGAGTCAGCCCCAGCATTTT. The encoded protein is CASSEDSSSQPQHF.

The gene calls are TRBV7-2 and TRBJ2-7; the D gene is possibly TRBD2 (6 bases). The CDR3 extends over 12 amino acids. Trimming stripped 4 bases from V and 6 bases from J, with 10 bases between. CDR1 and CDR2 from the germline V gene are SGHTA and FQGNSA. CDR3 DNA: TGTGCCAGCAGCTCTATGGGGGGCGAGCAGTACTTC. It specifies CASSSMGGEQYF.

This chain links TRBV7-9 with TRBJ2-5, with a tentative D call TRBD2 (6 bases). This CDR3 region has 15 residues. Germline values: CDR1 SEHNR, CDR2 FQNEAQ (reference sequence). The V end lost 1 base, the J end lost 2 bases, and 11 bases lay between the germline ends. Here the CDR3 DNA reads TGTGCCAGCAGCTTAGAGATAGCGGTTCAAGAGACCCAGTACTTC. Translation gives CASSLEIAVQETQYF.

The chain has TRBV5-1 and TRBJ2-1, with 10 bases identical to TRBD2. Trimming cost V 3 bases and J 6 bases; bases outside gene matches: 12. Germline assignment: CDR1 SGHRS and CDR2 YFSETQ. This CDR3 is 17 amino acids long. The CDR3 sequence: CASSSTPSGSVGNEQFF. The CDR3 bases are TGCGCCAGCAGCTCTACCCCTAGCGGGAGCGTCGGCAATGAGCAGTTCTTC.

This rearrangement joins TRBV10-3 to TRBJ2-5, with 11 bases aligning to TRBD2. V shed 4 bases, J shed 3 bases, and the junction held 4 bases outside the gene matches. The CDR3 totals 15 residues. Germline CDR1 is ENHRY and CDR2 is SYGVKD. CDR3 sequence reads: CAISGKTSGKETQYF. CDR3 DNA sequence: TGTGCCATCAGTGGAAAGACTAGCGGGAAAGAGACCCAGTACTTC.